This T cell receptor beta chain came from a study of cytomegalovirus exposure and HLA in healthy donors. Primers: 60 Vbeta forward and 13 Jbeta reverse. Original processing methods: The count from a later analysis was 60 million to 85 million unique TCR beta chains, some 12 million of them shared. The data were produced by immunoSEQ multiplex PCR, yet TCRdb's version contains in-frame clones alone and is incomplete. For V, J and clone size, that table is used; D and trimming come from the DNA. The sample yields about 130,000 clones, 70% to 85% seen once. Findings and caveats of the study: Later analysis demonstrated an association between a missense DCLRE1C variant and TCR beta V- and J-gene trimming.

These donors, healthy bone marrow donors, were studied. A word on this clone: Its antigen is unidentified.

Per the germline V gene, CDR1 is MGHDK and CDR2 is SYGVNS. The V gene end was trimmed by 8 bases and the J gene end by 1 base; junction bases not matched to a gene: 11. The CDR3 contains 16 residues. The material sequenced was PBMCs. The chain has TRBV25-1 and TRBJ1-3, with 7 bases identical to TRBD1. This clonotype was obtained from a woman under 30 in good health and CMV-seropositive. The CDR3 DNA reads as TGTGCCAGCGGCCCCCTCGGACAGGCTTCTGGAAACACCATATATTTT. Amino acids: CASGPLGQASGNTIYF.